This section outlines one T cell receptor beta chain sequence together with its context. Its antigen is not identified. Germline V lookup: CDR1 SGHDN, CDR2 FVKESK. With V trimmed by 0 bases and J by 0 bases, 1 base remained unmatched. The CDR3 length is 15 residues. This specimen belongs to a study of OX40 agonist ivuxolimab in advanced cancers. About the study: The group had a mean age of around 64 years, ranged from about 23 to 79, and was just under 85% male. Partial responses occurred in three patients (one hepatocellular carcinoma, two cutaneous melanoma). Regarding the study as a whole: Clonal expansion was among the lowest in partial responders at 0.1-3.0 mg/kg, especially CD8+. Clonal expansion was seen in CD4+ and CD8+ blood T cells by week 6 at 0.1 to 3.0 mg/kg.

TCRdb keeps only in-frame clones here, not all; method: immunoSEQ multiplex PCR. The sample lists roughly 80,000 clones, 65% to 85% occurring once. The chain couples TRBV14 to TRBJ2-7, with 8 bases lining up with TRBD1. The specimen was CD4+ or CD8+ T cells sorted from blood, collected in a trial of the OX40 agonist ivuxolimab. The clonotype originates from an adult with an advanced solid tumor such as melanoma, head and neck, liver or kidney cancer. CDR3 protein: CASSQDGTGSYEQYF. The CDR3 nucleotides are TGTGCCAGCAGCCAAGATGGGACAGGCTCCTACGAGCAGTACTTC.